These 16 T cell receptor beta chains came from one sample sequenced in a study of cytomegalovirus exposure and HLA in healthy donors. Primers included in the PCR were 60 Vbeta and 13 Jbeta primers. The repertoire was sequenced with immunoSEQ multiplex PCR; TCRdb's copy has only in-frame clones and lacks some. This sample has roughly 150,000 clones; roughly 82% occur once, and the top ten carry roughly 7.3%. Sequenced material: PBMCs. All receptors derive from a man aged 30 to 39 in good health and CMV-seronegative.

The V and J genes are TRBV2 and TRBJ2-3; 10 nucleotides agree with TRBD1. With 9 bases clipped from V and 6 bases from J, the junction kept 9 bases outside the gene matches. Germline CDR1 SNHLY, CDR2 FYNNEI. The CDR3 totals 14 residues. The CDR3 is CASALGGQGDTQYF. CDR3 DNA sequence: TGTGCCAGTGCTCTTGGGGGACAGGGGGATACGCAGTATTTT.

The V gene is TRBV7-3, the J gene TRBJ2-7; 10 nucleotides line up with TRBD1. The CDR3 consists of 13 residues. Germline V gives CDR1 SGHTA, CDR2 FQGTGA. Trimming removed 3 bases from V and 8 bases from J; junction bases left unmatched: 4. Here the CDR3 reads CASSFGTGEKQYF. CDR3 DNA sequence: TGTGCCAGCAGCTTTGGGACAGGGGAAAAGCAGTACTTC.

The V call is TRBV7-2, the J call TRBJ2-7; TRBD2 agrees at 7 bases. Unmatched junction bases numbered 4, after V lost 5 bases and J lost 6 bases. The CDR3 consists of 12 residues. Per the germline V gene, CDR1 is SGHTA and CDR2 is FQGNSA. DNA of the CDR3: TGTGCCAGCAGCCCGACTAGCCGCGAGCAGTACTTC. Translated, it gives CASSPTSREQYF. The full variable domain, in which reference TRBV7-2 and TRBJ2-7 provide the parts outside the CDR3, is GAGVSQSPSNKVTEKGKDVELRCDPISGHTALYWYRQSLGQGLEFLIYFQGNSAPDKSGLPSDRFSAERTGGSVSTLTIQRTQQEDSAVYLCASSPTSREQYFGPGTRLTVT.

V and J are TRBV11-2 and TRBJ1-4; weak D call: TRBD1 (5 bases). V was trimmed by 5 bases and J by 7 bases, leaving 8 bases between them. CDR1 is SGHAT and CDR2 is FQNNGV in the germline V gene. This CDR3 is built from 12 residues. CDR3 nucleotides: TGTGCCAGCAGCCCTCAGGGTGAAAAACTGTTTTTT. Amino acid sequence: CASSPQGEKLFF.

The chain recombines TRBV27 with TRBJ1-2; 7 nucleotides align to TRBD1. Trimming took 3 bases from V and 6 from J; bases not matched to a gene: 4. The CDR3 totals 13 residues. CDR1 is MNHEY, CDR2 SMNVEV, per germline (reference sequence). CDR3 DNA sequence: TGTGCCAGCAGTTTTGAGGGGGCTGATGGCTACACCTTC. This codes for CASSFEGADGYTF.

The chain combines TRBV4-1 with TRBJ1-2; D is possibly TRBD1 (5 bases). From germline, CDR1 is MGHRA and CDR2 YSYEKL. Trimming stripped 0 bases from V and 5 bases from J, with 16 bases between. This CDR3 contains 16 residues. CDR3 in amino acids: CASSQEVRGPSYGYTF. The DNA of the CDR3 is TGCGCCAGCAGCCAAGAAGTAAGGGGCCCCTCTTATGGCTACACCTTC.

This clone was seen only a few times. The rearrangement uses TRBV19 and TRBJ2-1; 10 bases line up with TRBD1. V lost 5 bases to trimming and J lost 4 bases; unmatched junction nucleotides: 5. The CDR3 totals 15 residues. In germline, CDR1 is LNHDA, CDR2 SQIVND (reference sequence). DNA for the CDR3: TGTGCCAGTAGTCGACAGGGGGCGCGATACAATGAGCAGTTCTTC. It codes for CASSRQGARYNEQFF.

This clone was observed a few times. The chain joins TRBV7-6 to TRBJ1-1; 11 bases align to TRBD1. Germline V gives CDR1 SGHVS, CDR2 FNYEAQ. V gave up 5 bases and J gave up 6 bases; unmatched junction bases: 2. This CDR3 spans 13 amino acids. CDR3 in amino acids: CASSVGQGAEAFF. CDR3 in DNA: TGTGCCAGCAGCGTGGGACAGGGGGCTGAAGCTTTCTTT.

This rearrangement joins TRBV15 to TRBJ2-3; tentatively, D is TRBD2 (5 bases). This CDR3 is built from 16 residues. Looked up from germline, CDR1 is LNHNV and CDR2 is YYDKDF (reference sequence). Trimming left V 1 base short and J 4 bases short, with 15 bases between. CDR3 loop: CATSRGESRAADTQYF. The CDR3 DNA is TGTGCCACCAGCAGAGGGGAGAGCCGGGCGGCAGATACGCAGTATTTT.

A single count supports this clone. V and J are TRBV7-9 and TRBJ2-7; D unresolved. The CDR3 has 14 amino acids. Trimming took off 7 bases at V and 0 bases at J, with 13 bases between the two ends. Germline V gene data show CDR1 as SEHNR and CDR2 as FQNEAQ (reference sequence). The CDR3 DNA is TGTGCCAGCACAATAGCAGAAAACTCCTACGAGCAGTACTTC. Encoded protein: CASTIAENSYEQYF.

The chain has TRBV28 and TRBJ1-5, with D perhaps TRBD1 (6 bases). Looked up from germline, CDR1 is MDHEN and CDR2 is SYDVKM. The CDR3 has 20 amino acids. Trimming cost V 3 bases and J 0 bases, with 24 bases left between them. The CDR3 spells CASSFRGWDNHEYSNQPQHF. The DNA for the CDR3 is TGTGCCAGCAGTTTTCGAGGGTGGGACAATCATGAGTATAGCAATCAGCCCCAGCATTTT.

The chain couples TRBV7-9 to TRBJ2-5; 10 bases map to TRBD1. The tail of the sequence fits TRBJ2-7 better, so the J call may be wrong. Germline CDR1 is SEHNR and CDR2 is FQNEAQ (reference sequence). There are 16 residues in the CDR3. CDR3 protein: CASSTAGQGPFYEQYF. CDR3 in DNA: TGTGCCAGCAGCACGGCGGGACAGGGGCCATTCTACGAGCAGTACTTC.

This chain joins TRBV4-2 and TRBJ1-2; D gene unclear. The V gene lost 0 bases and the J gene lost 9 bases, with 11 bases spanning the gap. This CDR3 is 13 amino acids long. Per the germline V gene, CDR1 is LGHNA and CDR2 is YNFKEQ. CDR3 protein: CASSQDTGNRYTF. CDR3 nucleotide sequence: TGTGCCAGCAGCCAAGATACGGGGAATCGCTACACCTTC.

This rearrangement joins TRBV7-9 to TRBJ1-2; the D gene is possibly TRBD1 (5 bases). The germline gives CDR1 SEHNR, CDR2 FQNEAQ (reference sequence). The CDR3 extends over 17 amino acids. Trimming removed 1 base from V and 4 bases from J, with 19 bases in between. CDR3 protein: CASSLVFGGTSFYGYTF. In DNA form, the CDR3 reads TGTGCCAGCAGCTTAGTTTTTGGGGGGACTTCCTTCTATGGCTACACCTTC.

The V and J genes are TRBV2 and TRBJ1-1, with TRBD1 matching over 11 bases. This CDR3 spans 14 amino acids. Germline CDR1 reads SNHLY; CDR2 reads FYNNEI. Trimming removed 6 bases from V and 4 bases from J; junction bases left unmatched: 4. CDR3 coding DNA: TGTGCCAGCAGCTCCGGGACAGGGGGCACTGAAGCTTTCTTT. Translated, it gives CASSSGTGGTEAFF.

The J gene is TRBJ1-2, the V gene TRBV5-4, with TRBD1 identical over 7 bases. The junction had 13 bases not matched to a gene; V was cut back by 4 bases and J by 4 bases. This CDR3 has 16 amino acids. From germline, CDR1 is SGHNT and CDR2 YYREEE (reference sequence). The CDR3: CASSQGGTAQLYGYTF. DNA for the CDR3: TGTGCCAGCAGCCAAGGGGGGACAGCTCAACTCTATGGCTACACCTTC. Supplemented by reference TRBV5-4 and TRBJ1-2, the full variable domain reads ETGVTQSPTHLIKTRGQQVTLRCSSQSGHNTVSWYQQALGQGPQFIFQYYREEENGRGNFPPRFSGLQFPNYSSELNVNALELDDSALYLCASSQGGTAQLYGYTFGSGTRLTVV.